One and the same sample provided the 30 T cell receptor beta chains below, sequenced in a study of cytomegalovirus exposure and HLA in healthy donors. This PCR relied on a set of 60 Vbeta primers and 13 Jbeta primers. Using immunoSEQ multiplex PCR, the repertoire was profiled, and TCRdb retains in-frame clones only, with some absent. The sample includes 200,000 to 250,000 clones, around four fifths of them seen just once. The source material was PBMCs. The origin of the receptors is a male donor in good health and CMV-seronegative.

This clone has more than one count but fewer than ten. The chain employs TRBV5-1 and TRBJ2-7; D is unresolved. Germline loops: CDR1 SGHRS, CDR2 YFSETQ. The V and J ends lost 0 bases and 1 base respectively, with 11 bases between them. This CDR3 is 15 amino acids long. The CDR3 region is CASSLDSVQSYEQYF. The CDR3 coding sequence is TGCGCCAGCAGCTTGGATTCTGTACAGTCCTACGAGCAGTACTTC.

V is TRBV28 and J is TRBJ2-7; perhaps TRBD1 as D (7 bases). The CDR3 is 17 residues long. With 7 bases removed from V and 7 bases from J, the gap between germline ends came to 29 bases. Germline CDR1 and CDR2: MDHEN and SYDVKM. CDR3 DNA: TGTGCCAGCATCCCCGGACAGGTGGCCGGGAGTGGTTGGGAGCAGTACTTC. This translates into CASIPGQVAGSGWEQYF.

The rearrangement joins TRBV14 to TRBJ2-7, with 12 bases lining up with TRBD2. The CDR3 covers 15 residues. V dropped 3 bases and J dropped 3; count of bases not matched to a gene: 3. Germline CDR1 SGHDN, CDR2 FVKESK. The CDR3 DNA is TGTGCCAGCAGCCAGGGGACTAGCGGGTACTACGAGCAGTACTTC. Translating gives CASSQGTSGYYEQYF.

The chain carries TRBV19 and TRBJ1-5; 8 bases fit TRBD1. Germline values: CDR1 LNHDA, CDR2 SQIVND (reference sequence). CDR3 length: 16 residues. Unmatched junction bases numbered 14, after V lost 7 bases and J lost 6 bases. The CDR3 region has the DNA TGTGCCAGTACCAAAAGGGCGCAGGGGGCGCCTCAGCCCCAGCATTTT. Its translation is CASTKRAQGAPQPQHF. Full variable domain (outside the CDR3, taken from reference TRBV19 and TRBJ1-5): DGGITQSPKYLFRKEGQNVTLSCEQNLNHDAMYWYRQDPGQGLRLIYYSQIVNDFQKGDIAEGYSVSREKKESFPLTVTSAQKNPTAFYLCASTKRAQGAPQPQHFGDGTRLSIL.

This clone was recorded a few times. The chain is built from TRBV4-1 and TRBJ2-7, with D perhaps matching TRBD2 (5 bases). The ends were cut back, 6 bases at V and 3 bases at J, with 15 bases in the middle. In germline, CDR1 is MGHRA, CDR2 YSYEKL. CDR3 length equals 14 residues. The CDR3 DNA reads TGCGCCAGCAGTCAACCAAGACGGGACTACGAGCAGTACTTC. It yields the protein CASSQPRRDYEQYF.

The chain employs TRBV6-5 and TRBJ2-5, with 7 bases fitting TRBD1. This CDR3 contains 12 residues. V was pared by 8 bases and J by 5 bases, with 5 bases of the junction left unmatched. Germline CDR1 reads MNHEY; CDR2 reads SVGAGI. CDR3 coding DNA: TGTGCCAGCCGACAGGGTCTGGAGACCCAGTACTTC. Translating gives CASRQGLETQYF.

This rearrangement joins TRBV19 to TRBJ1-1; D might be TRBD1 (5 bases). V was shortened by 9 bases and J by 11 bases, with 19 bases between the two germline ends. The CDR3 is made up of 12 amino acids. Germline loops: CDR1 LNHDA, CDR2 SQIVND (reference sequence). The CDR3: CASSQQPGGAFF. CDR3 bases: TGTGCCAGCTCCCAGCAGCCCGGGGGGGCTTTCTTT.

The rearrangement joins TRBV19 to TRBJ2-2; 8 bases agree with TRBD1. CDR1 and CDR2 from the germline V gene are LNHDA and SQIVND (reference sequence). This CDR3 is built from 15 residues. V lost 7 bases to trimming and J lost 1 base; unmatched junction nucleotides: 5. CDR3 coding DNA: TGTGCCAGTAAAACGACAGGGGTGAACACCGGGGAGCTGTTTTTT. Residues: CASKTTGVNTGELFF.

The rearrangement links TRBV23-1 to TRBJ2-5; 9 bases map to TRBD1. The J call may be mistaken, given a closer DNA end match to TRBJ2-7. TRBV23-1 falls under the ORF class, with uncertain function. CDR3 length equals 17 residues. CDR3 nucleotide sequence: TGCGCCAGCAGTCAATCGGTGACAGGGGGTTCCTCCTACGAGCAGTACTTC. Translation gives CASSQSVTGGSSYEQYF.

The chain joins TRBV4-1 to TRBJ2-1; TRBD1 matches at 7 bases. Germline trimming cut 4 bases from V and 1 base from J; bases unmatched to any gene: 4. Looked up from germline, CDR1 is MGHRA and CDR2 is YSYEKL. The CDR3 length is 15 residues. Here the CDR3 DNA reads TGCGCCAGCAGCCCTAGACAGGGATCCTACAATGAGCAGTTCTTC. This encodes CASSPRQGSYNEQFF.

This clone was seen a few times. The chain links TRBV19 to TRBJ1-1; the D gene is possibly TRBD1 (6 bases). Germline V gene data show CDR1 as LNHDA and CDR2 as SQIVND (reference sequence). V lost 2 bases and J 4 bases, leaving 11 bases between the germline ends. The CDR3 extends over 14 amino acids. The CDR3 here is CASSILQGGTEAFF. The CDR3 DNA reads as TGTGCCAGTAGTATATTACAGGGTGGCACTGAAGCTTTCTTT.

V and J are TRBV25-1 and TRBJ1-1; D not certain. The CDR3 is 15 residues long. CDR1 is MGHDK, CDR2 SYGVNS, per germline. V dropped 0 bases and J dropped 1 base, with 9 bases sitting between them. CDR3 protein: CASSEYGQTNTEAFF. In DNA, the CDR3 is TGTGCCAGCAGTGAATATGGGCAGACGAACACTGAAGCTTTCTTT.

The genes are TRBV7-9 and TRBJ1-5, with 7 bases matching TRBD1. The CDR3 is made up of 16 amino acids. CDR1 is SEHNR, CDR2 FQNEAQ, per germline (reference sequence). With 5 bases clipped from V and 5 bases from J, the junction kept 12 bases outside the gene matches. The CDR3 DNA follows: TGTGCCAGCAGCCCTTGGAGACAGGGTTATGATCAGCCCCAGCATTTT. Its translation: CASSPWRQGYDQPQHF.

The rearrangement joins TRBV11-3 to TRBJ2-5, with D possibly matching TRBD2 (5 bases). V was pared by 3 bases and J by 2 bases, with 7 bases between. This CDR3 region has 13 residues. From germline, CDR1 is SGHNT and CDR2 YENEEA. In nucleotides, the CDR3 is TGTGCCAGCAGCTTCGGAGGACAAGAGACCCAGTACTTC. This translates into CASSFGGQETQYF.

Here the CDR3 DNA reads TGTGCCAGCAGTGTTAGCGGGAGCGAGGGCGAGCAGTACTTC. Its translation is CASSVSGSEGEQYF. The chain is built from TRBV2 and TRBJ2-7, with TRBD2 matching over 9 bases. The V gene's germline CDR1 is SNHLY and CDR2 FYNNEI. V gave up 4 bases and J gave up 6 bases; unmatched junction bases: 7. The CDR3 is 14 residues long.

A word on this clone: The DNA is omitted, as the CDR3 cannot be located on it reliably, and the CDR3 follows TCRdb's listing. The genes are TRBV9 and TRBJ2-3; TRBD1, the table's D call, lacks a check against the DNA. Germline V gives CDR1 SGDLS, CDR2 YYNGEE. The CDR3 length is 13 residues, termini included. The CDR3 region is CASSTVGAGAQYF.

This chain connects TRBV9 to TRBJ2-5; 7 nucleotides match TRBD1. The junction had 13 bases not matched to a gene; V was cut back by 0 bases and J by 5 bases. CDR3 length: 17 amino acids. CDR1 is SGDLS and CDR2 is YYNGEE in the germline V gene. The CDR3 DNA follows: TGTGCCAGCAGCGTAGAAGGACAGGTCTCCTTACGGGAGACCCAGTACTTC. Protein product: CASSVEGQVSLRETQYF. Full variable domain (missing parts from reference TRBV9 and TRBJ2-5): DSGVTQTPKHLITATGQRVTLRCSPRSGDLSVYWYQQSLDQGLQFLIQYYNGEERAKGNILERFSAQQFPDLHSELNLSSLELGDSALYFCASSVEGQVSLRETQYFGPGTRLLVL.

The chain combines TRBV28 with TRBJ1-4; 10 bases match TRBD1. Germline CDR1 reads MDHEN; CDR2 reads SYDVKM. Trimming removed 3 bases from V and 4 bases from J; junction bases left unmatched: 8. CDR3 length: 17 residues. CDR3 in amino acids: CASSFEGGTGVNEKLFF. CDR3 in DNA: TGTGCCAGCAGTTTTGAGGGGGGGACAGGGGTTAATGAAAAACTGTTTTTT.

This chain uses TRBV5-4 with TRBJ2-5; 8 nucleotides line up with TRBD1. The CDR3 extends over 14 amino acids. Looked up from germline, CDR1 is SGHNT and CDR2 is YYREEE (reference sequence). The J segment lost 4 bases and the V segment lost 0 bases, leaving 2 bases of the junction unmatched. CDR3 amino acids: CASSLETGVETQYF. The CDR3 region has the DNA TGTGCCAGCAGCTTGGAGACAGGGGTAGAGACCCAGTACTTC.

The J gene is TRBJ2-7, the V gene TRBV4-1, with D possibly matching TRBD1 (6 bases). Between the trimmed V and J ends, which lost 5 bases and 3 bases, there was a span of 14 bases. CDR1 MGHRA and CDR2 YSYEKL come from the germline V gene. The CDR3 contains 14 residues. The CDR3 nucleotides are TGCGCCAGCAGCAAAAGGGGGTTCCTCTACGAGCAGTACTTC. Translating gives CASSKRGFLYEQYF.

The chain carries TRBV11-2 and TRBJ1-1; the D is unclear. The V and J ends lost 3 bases and 0 bases respectively, with 5 bases between them. Germline-derived CDR1 and CDR2 are SGHAT and FQNNGV. CDR3 length: 13 amino acids. The CDR3 protein is CASSFRMNTEAFF. In nucleotides, the CDR3 is TGTGCCAGCAGCTTCCGTATGAACACTGAAGCTTTCTTT.

The chain recombines TRBV11-3 with TRBJ2-1, with D perhaps TRBD2 (6 bases). The CDR3 consists of 16 residues. CDR1 and CDR2 (germline): SGHNT, YENEEA. V was clipped by 1 base and J by 0 bases, with 10 bases between them. DNA of the CDR3: TGTGCCAGCAGCTTAGGTGGGAGGAGCTCCTACAATGAGCAGTTCTTC. Translating it yields CASSLGGRSSYNEQFF.

The rearrangement joins TRBV29-1 to TRBJ1-1; no clear D gene. Germline-derived CDR1 and CDR2 are SQVTM and ANQGSEA. V was shortened by 2 bases and J by 8 bases, with 6 bases between the two germline ends. The CDR3 has 10 residues. CDR3 sequence reads: CSVELLEAFF. The CDR3 nucleotides read TGCAGCGTTGAACTTTTAGAAGCTTTCTTT.

The chain joins TRBV30 to TRBJ2-1; tentatively, D is TRBD2 (5 bases). With 5 bases removed from V and 5 bases from J, the gap between germline ends came to 7 bases. Germline V lookup: CDR1 GTSNPN, CDR2 SVGIG (reference sequence). The CDR3 is 11 amino acids. In DNA, the CDR3 is TGTGCCTGGTCGGGGAACAATGAGCAGTTCTTC. As protein: CAWSGNNEQFF.

The genes are TRBV10-3 and TRBJ1-2; 7 nucleotides align to TRBD1. This CDR3 is built from 13 residues. The J segment lost 2 bases and the V segment lost 3 bases, leaving 0 bases of the junction unmatched. In germline, CDR1 is ENHRY, CDR2 SYGVKD. The DNA of the CDR3 is TGTGCCATCAGTGAACAGGGGAACTATGGCTACACCTTC. Translating it yields CAISEQGNYGYTF.

The V gene is TRBV7-2, the J gene TRBJ2-7, with TRBD2 identical over 9 bases. This CDR3 is built from 15 residues. After removal of 0 bases from V and 3 bases from J, the junction contained 3 bases not matched to a gene. Germline CDR1 and CDR2: SGHTA and FQGNSA. In DNA form, the CDR3 reads TGTGCCAGCAGCTTAGCCGGGACTAGCTACTACGAGCAGTACTTC. It codes for CASSLAGTSYYEQYF.

V and J are TRBV10-3 and TRBJ1-5; tentative D call: TRBD1 (6 bases). Germline CDR1 reads ENHRY; CDR2 reads SYGVKD. Trimming stripped 0 bases from V and 4 bases from J, with 10 bases between. CDR3 length: 15 residues. In DNA form, the CDR3 reads TGTGCCATCAGTGAGTCGACAGGCGGAAATCAGCCCCAGCATTTT. Amino acid sequence: CAISESTGGNQPQHF.

The chain is built from TRBV6-1 and TRBJ1-4; possibly TRBD1 for D (6 bases). Trimming pared 6 bases from V and 3 bases from J, leaving 14 bases between. CDR1 and CDR2 from the germline V gene are MNHNS and SASEGT. The CDR3 contains 15 residues. The CDR3 loop is CASRGASSANEKLFF. The CDR3 DNA reads TGTGCCAGCAGGGGGGCCTCTTCGGCTAATGAAAAACTGTTTTTT.

This chain connects TRBV28 to TRBJ1-2; TRBD1 matches 7 bases. The germline CDR1 and CDR2 sequences are MDHEN and SYDVKM. The ends lost 5 bases at V and 5 bases at J; junction bases unmatched: 5. The CDR3 is 13 residues long. CDR3 DNA sequence: TGTGCCAGCAGTGTGGACAGGAGTTATGGCTACACCTTC. This sequence encodes CASSVDRSYGYTF.

The rearrangement uses TRBV9 and TRBJ2-2; D unclear. The germline V gene has CDR1 SGDLS and CDR2 YYNGEE. The CDR3 extends over 13 amino acids. Trimming took off 0 bases at V and 8 bases at J, with 8 bases between the two ends. The chain's CDR3 is CASSVDGWGELFF. The CDR3 DNA follows: TGTGCCAGCAGCGTAGATGGCTGGGGGGAGCTGTTTTTT.